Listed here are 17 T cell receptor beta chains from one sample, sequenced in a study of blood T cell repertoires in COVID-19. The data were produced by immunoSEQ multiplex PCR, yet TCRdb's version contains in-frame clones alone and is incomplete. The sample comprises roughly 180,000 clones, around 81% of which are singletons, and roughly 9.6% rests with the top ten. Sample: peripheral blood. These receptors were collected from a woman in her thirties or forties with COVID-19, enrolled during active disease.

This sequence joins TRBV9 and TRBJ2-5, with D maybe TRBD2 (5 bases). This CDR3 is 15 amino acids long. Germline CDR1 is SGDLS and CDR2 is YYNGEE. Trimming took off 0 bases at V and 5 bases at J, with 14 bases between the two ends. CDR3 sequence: CASSVESSLGETQYF. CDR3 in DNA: TGTGCCAGCAGCGTAGAGTCTAGCCTGGGGGAGACCCAGTACTTC.

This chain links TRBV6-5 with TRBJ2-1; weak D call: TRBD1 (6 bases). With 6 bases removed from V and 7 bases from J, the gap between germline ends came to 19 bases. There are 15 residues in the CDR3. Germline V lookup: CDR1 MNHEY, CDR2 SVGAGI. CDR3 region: CASRPPPGELNEQFF. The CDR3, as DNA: TGTGCCAGCAGACCCCCCCCAGGGGAGTTAAATGAGCAGTTCTTC.

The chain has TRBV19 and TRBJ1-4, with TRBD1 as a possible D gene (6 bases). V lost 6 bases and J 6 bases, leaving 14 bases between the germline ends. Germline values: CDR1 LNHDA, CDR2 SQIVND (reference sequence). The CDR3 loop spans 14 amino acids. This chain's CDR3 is CASRKGGVDEKLFF. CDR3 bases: TGTGCCAGTAGAAAGGGGGGGGTGGATGAAAAACTGTTTTTT.

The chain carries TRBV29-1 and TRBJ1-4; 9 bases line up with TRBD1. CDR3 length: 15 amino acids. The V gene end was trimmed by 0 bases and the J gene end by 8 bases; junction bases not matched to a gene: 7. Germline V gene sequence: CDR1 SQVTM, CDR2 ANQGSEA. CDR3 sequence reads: CSVEDGDRDGEKLFF. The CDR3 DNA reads TGCAGCGTTGAAGATGGGGACAGGGACGGAGAAAAACTGTTTTTT.

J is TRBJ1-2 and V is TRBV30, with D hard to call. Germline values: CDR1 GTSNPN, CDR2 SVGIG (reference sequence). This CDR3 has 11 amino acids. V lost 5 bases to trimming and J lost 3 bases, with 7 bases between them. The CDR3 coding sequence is TGTGCCTGGGACAAGTACTATGGCTACACCTTC. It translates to CAWDKYYGYTF.

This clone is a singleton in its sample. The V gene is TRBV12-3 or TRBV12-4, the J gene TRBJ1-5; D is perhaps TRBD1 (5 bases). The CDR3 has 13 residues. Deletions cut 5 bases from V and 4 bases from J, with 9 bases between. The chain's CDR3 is CASSDSLNQPQHF. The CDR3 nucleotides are TGTGCCAGCAGTGACAGCTTAAATCAGCCCCAGCATTTT.

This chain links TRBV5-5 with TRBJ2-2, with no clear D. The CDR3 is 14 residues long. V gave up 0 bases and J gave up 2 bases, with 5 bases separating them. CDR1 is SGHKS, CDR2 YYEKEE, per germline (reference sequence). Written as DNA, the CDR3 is TGTGCCAGCAGCTTGGGACATAACACCGGGGAGCTGTTTTTT. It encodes CASSLGHNTGELFF. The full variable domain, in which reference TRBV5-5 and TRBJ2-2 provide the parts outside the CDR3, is DAGVTQSPTHLIKTRGQQVTLRCSPISGHKSVSWYQQVLGQGPQFIFQYYEKEERGRGNFPDRFSARQFPNYSSELNVNALLLGDSALYLCASSLGHNTGELFFGEGSRLTVL.

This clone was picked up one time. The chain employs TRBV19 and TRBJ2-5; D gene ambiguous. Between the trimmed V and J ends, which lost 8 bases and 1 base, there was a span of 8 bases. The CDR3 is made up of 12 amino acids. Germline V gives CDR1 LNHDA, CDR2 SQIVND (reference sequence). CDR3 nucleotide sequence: TGTGCCAGTGCGGATGTCCAAGAGACCCAGTACTTC. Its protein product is CASADVQETQYF.

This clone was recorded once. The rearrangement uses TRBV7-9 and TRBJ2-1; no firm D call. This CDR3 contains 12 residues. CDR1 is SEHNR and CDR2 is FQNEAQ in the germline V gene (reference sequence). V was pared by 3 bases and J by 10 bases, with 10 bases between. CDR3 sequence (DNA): TGTGCCAGCAGCTTCTTAGCCGGGGAGCAGTTCTTC. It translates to CASSFLAGEQFF. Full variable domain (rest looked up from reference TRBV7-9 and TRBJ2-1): DTGVSQNPRHKITKRGQNVTFRCDPISEHNRLYWYRQTLGQGPEFLTYFQNEAQLEKSRLLSDRFSAERPKGSFSTLEIQRTEQGDSAMYLCASSFLAGEQFFGPGTRLTVL.

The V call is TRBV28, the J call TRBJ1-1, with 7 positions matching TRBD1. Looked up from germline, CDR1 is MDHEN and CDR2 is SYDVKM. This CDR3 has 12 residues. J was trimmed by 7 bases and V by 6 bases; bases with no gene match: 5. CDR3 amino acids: CASSPGGIEAFF. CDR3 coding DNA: TGTGCCAGCAGCCCAGGGGGGATTGAAGCTTTCTTT.

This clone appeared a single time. In nucleotides, the CDR3 is TGCGCCAGCAGCTTCGTGACAGGGAGCTCCTACGAGCAGTACTTC. Translation gives CASSFVTGSSYEQYF. V usage is TRBV5-1 and J usage is TRBJ2-7, with TRBD1 matching over 7 bases. V lost 2 bases and J lost 0; bases outside the gene matches: 5. The CDR3 consists of 15 residues. CDR1 and CDR2 (germline): SGHRS, YFSETQ.

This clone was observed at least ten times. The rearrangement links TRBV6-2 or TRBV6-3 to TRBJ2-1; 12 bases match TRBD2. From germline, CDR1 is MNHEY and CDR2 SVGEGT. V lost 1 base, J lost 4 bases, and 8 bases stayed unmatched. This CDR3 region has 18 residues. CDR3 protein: CASSYLLAGGPGYNEQFF. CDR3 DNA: TGTGCCAGCAGTTACTTGCTAGCGGGGGGGCCTGGTTACAATGAGCAGTTCTTC.

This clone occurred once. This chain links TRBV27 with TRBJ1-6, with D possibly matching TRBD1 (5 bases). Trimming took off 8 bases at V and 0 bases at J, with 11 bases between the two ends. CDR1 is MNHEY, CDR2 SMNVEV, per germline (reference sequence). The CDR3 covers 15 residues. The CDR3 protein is CASGRGISYNSPLHF. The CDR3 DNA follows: TGTGCCAGCGGGAGGGGTATCTCCTATAATTCACCCCTCCACTTT.

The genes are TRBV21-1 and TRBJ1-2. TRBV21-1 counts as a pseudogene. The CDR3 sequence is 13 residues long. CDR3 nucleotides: TGTGCCAGCAGCAAAGGGAGGGGCTATGGCTACACCTTC. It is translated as CASSKGRGYGYTF.

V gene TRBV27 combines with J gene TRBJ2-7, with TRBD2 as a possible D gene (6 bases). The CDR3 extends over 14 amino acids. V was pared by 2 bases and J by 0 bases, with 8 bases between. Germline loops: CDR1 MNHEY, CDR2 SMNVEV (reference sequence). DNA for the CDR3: TGTGCCAGCAGTTTAGCCGGGAGCTCCTACGAGCAGTACTTC. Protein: CASSLAGSSYEQYF.

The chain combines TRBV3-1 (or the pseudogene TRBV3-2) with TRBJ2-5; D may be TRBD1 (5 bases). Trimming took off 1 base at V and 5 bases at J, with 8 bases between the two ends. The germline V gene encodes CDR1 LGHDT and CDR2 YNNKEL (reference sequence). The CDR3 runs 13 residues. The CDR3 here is CASSQGQWETQYF. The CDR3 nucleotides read TGTGCCAGCAGCCAAGGACAGTGGGAGACCCAGTACTTC.

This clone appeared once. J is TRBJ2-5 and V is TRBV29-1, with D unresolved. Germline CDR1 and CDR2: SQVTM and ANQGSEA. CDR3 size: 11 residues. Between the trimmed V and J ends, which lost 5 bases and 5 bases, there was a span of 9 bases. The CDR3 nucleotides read TGCAGCGTTCGCCTCGGTGAGACCCAGTACTTC. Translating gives CSVRLGETQYF.